These 12 T cell receptor beta chains originate from one sample sequenced in a study of T cells in Graves' hyperthyroidism and ophthalmopathy. Amplified TCR beta CDR3 regions derived from RNA transcripts. RT-PCR in the first round (using the HTBI primer set) targeted the TCR CDR3. TCRdb recomputed calls from the multiplex PCR reads with MiXCR, one row per CDR3 protein. The sample yields around 240,000 distinct CDR3 sequences, roughly 17% seen once. Sequences were obtained from blood. These receptors originate from a woman under 30 with Graves' ophthalmopathy.

The sample holds many counts of this clonotype. The chain joins TRBV19 to TRBJ2-2; D is unclear. V lost 7 bases and J 6 bases, leaving 12 bases between the germline ends. The V gene's germline CDR1 is LNHDA and CDR2 SQIVND (reference sequence). The CDR3 has 13 residues. CDR3 in amino acids: CASTPARAGELFF. CDR3 DNA sequence: TGTGCCAGTACCCCCGCCCGGGCCGGGGAGCTGTTTTTT.

This clonotype was seen repeatedly, ten times or more. J is TRBJ2-3 and V is TRBV28; D perhaps matches TRBD2 (5 bases). Germline CDR1 MDHEN, CDR2 SYDVKM. The CDR3 has 15 residues. V was pared by 5 bases and J by 1 base, with 13 bases between. The CDR3 DNA is TGTGCCAGCAGTCCCACGGGGATGGGCACAGATACGCAGTATTTT. It is translated as CASSPTGMGTDTQYF.

The chain uses TRBV9 and TRBJ1-1, with D maybe TRBD1 (5 bases). The V gene lost 0 bases and the J gene lost 4 bases, with 10 bases spanning the gap. This CDR3 is built from 14 residues. CDR1 and CDR2 from the germline V gene are SGDLS and YYNGEE. CDR3 coding DNA: TGTGCCAGCAGCGTAGCTTCAGGGTCCACTGAAGCTTTCTTT. This gives the protein CASSVASGSTEAFF.

This clonotype has ten or more counts. The chain uses TRBV20-1 and TRBJ1-2; weak D call: TRBD1 (6 bases). The CDR3 contains 15 residues. CDR1 and CDR2 from the germline V gene are DFQATT and SNEGSKA (reference sequence). V lost 1 base and J 1 base, leaving 13 bases between the germline ends. The CDR3 sequence: CSARGYGQSNYGYTF. The CDR3 DNA reads TGCAGTGCTAGAGGATACGGACAGAGTAACTATGGCTACACCTTC.

This clonotype was seen many times. The chain joins TRBV6-5 to TRBJ2-6; the D call may be TRBD1 or TRBD2 (5 bases each). Trimming took off 2 bases at V and 2 bases at J, with 7 bases between the two ends. CDR1 is MNHEY and CDR2 is SVGAGI in the germline V gene. The CDR3 has 15 residues. The CDR3 protein is CASSYGGAGANVLTF. The CDR3 nucleotides read TGTGCCAGCAGTTACGGGGGAGCTGGGGCCAACGTCCTGACTTTC.

This clonotype was found many times. V gene TRBV7-9 combines with J gene TRBJ1-2; D call uncertain. Germline CDR1 SEHNR, CDR2 FQNEAQ (reference sequence). V was trimmed by 1 base and J by 0 bases, leaving 9 bases between them. The length of the CDR3 is 15 residues. The CDR3 loop reads CASSLGGKSNYGYTF. CDR3 bases: TGTGCCAGCAGCTTAGGCGGGAAATCTAACTATGGCTACACCTTC.

The sample holds many counts of this clonotype. The chain is built from TRBV14 and TRBJ2-7; 8 positions agree with TRBD1. This CDR3 is 16 amino acids long. CDR1 and CDR2 from the germline V gene are SGHDN and FVKESK. Unmatched junction bases numbered 9, after V lost 2 bases and J lost 3 bases. CDR3 nucleotide sequence: TGTGCCAGCAGCCAATCGTTGACAGGGGCCAGCTACGAGCAGTACTTC. Its protein product is CASSQSLTGASYEQYF.

Ten or more counts support this clonotype. This rearrangement joins TRBV28 to TRBJ1-6; D gene unclear. Trimming cost V 4 bases and J 0 bases, with 13 bases left between them. Germline CDR1 reads MDHEN; CDR2 reads SYDVKM. The CDR3 has 17 amino acids. CDR3 nucleotide sequence: TGTGCCAGCAGTTCCATTCAGGCTAACTCCTATAATTCACCCCTCCACTTT. The encoded protein is CASSSIQANSYNSPLHF.

This clonotype has a count of ten or more. The rearrangement uses TRBV6-2 or TRBV6-3 and TRBJ2-1; 10 nucleotides align to TRBD2. CDR1 is MNHEY, CDR2 SVGEGT, per germline. CDR3 length equals 15 residues. After removal of 2 bases from V and 5 bases from J, the junction contained 3 bases not matched to a gene. Here the CDR3 DNA reads TGTGCCAGCAGTTACGGAGCGGGAGGGGACAATGAGCAGTTCTTC. The encoded protein is CASSYGAGGDNEQFF.

Many counts were recorded for this clonotype. The chain employs TRBV7-3 and TRBJ2-1, with 9 bases matching TRBD2. The CDR3 has 13 residues. Germline V CDR1 and CDR2: SGHTA, FQGTGA. V lost 5 bases, J lost 9 bases, and 5 bases stayed unmatched. CDR3 DNA: TGTGCCAGCAGCGTCCTAGCGGGAACTGAGCAGTTCTTC. It yields the protein CASSVLAGTEQFF.

This clonotype was counted ten times or more. The chain employs TRBV18 and TRBJ2-7; D is perhaps TRBD1 or TRBD2 (6 bases each). Trimming shortened V by 8 bases and J by 1 base, and 12 bases separated the two germline ends. The germline CDR1 and CDR2 sequences are KGHSH and LQKENI. This CDR3 region has 13 residues. This CDR3 is CASVRGLSYEQYF. CDR3 coding DNA: TGTGCCAGCGTACGGGGGCTTTCCTACGAGCAGTACTTC. Filled out from reference TRBV18 and TRBJ2-7, the complete variable domain reads NAGVMQNPRHLVRRRGQEARLRCSPMKGHSHVYWYRQLPEEGLKFMVYLQKENIIDESGMPKERFSAEFPKEGPSILRIQQVVRGDSAAYFCASVRGLSYEQYFGPGTRLTVT.

In its sample, this clonotype was seen many times. The chain joins TRBV30 to TRBJ2-7; D might be TRBD2 (6 bases). Trimming took 5 bases from V and 5 from J, leaving 22 bases between them. Germline V gene lookup returns CDR1 GTSNPN and CDR2 SVGIG (reference sequence). The CDR3 has 15 amino acids. CDR3 in amino acids: CAWAYLGGTPNEQYF. The CDR3 nucleotides are TGTGCCTGGGCTTACCTCGGCGGGACTCCGAACGAGCAGTACTTC.